The 8 T cell receptor beta chains presented below share a single source sample, sequenced in a study of blood T cell repertoires in COVID-19. Profiling relied on immunoSEQ multiplex PCR, and the TCRdb table lists in-frame clones only, not all of them. The table has about 150,000 clones, around 84% seen once. Sequencing was carried out using PBMCs or T cells enriched from blood (not recorded which). These receptors were taken from a middle-aged man who had recovered from COVID-19.

The CDR3 nucleotides are TGTGCCAGCTCACCAGGCGAAAGGGGTTCACCCCTCCACTTT. Encoded protein: CASSPGERGSPLHF. This sequence joins TRBV18 and TRBJ1-6, with D possibly being TRBD1 (5 bases). The CDR3 has 14 amino acids. V was pared by 2 bases and J by 9 bases, with 11 bases between. Germline V gene sequence: CDR1 KGHSH, CDR2 LQKENI.

Points on this clone: Within the sample, other DNA sequences also encode this same CDR3. This sequence joins TRBV12-3 or TRBV12-4 and TRBJ2-7; no definite D call. Between the trimmed V and J ends, which lost 4 bases and 3 bases, there was a span of 4 bases. The CDR3 length is 11 residues. This chain's CDR3 is CASSSGYEQYF. The CDR3 bases are TGTGCCAGCAGTTCGGGCTACGAGCAGTACTTC.

This rearrangement joins TRBV7-8 to TRBJ2-3; D call uncertain. Per germline, CDR1 SGHVS and CDR2 FQNEAQ. V was pared by 0 bases and J by 6 bases, with 7 bases between. This CDR3 is 13 amino acids long. CDR3 DNA: TGTGCCAGCAGCTTAGCGTCTCCGGATACGCAGTATTTT. It yields the protein CASSLASPDTQYF. Combining the CDR3 with reference TRBV7-8 and TRBJ2-3 gives the whole variable domain GAGVSQSPRYKVAKRGQDVALRCDPISGHVSLFWYQQALGQGPEFLTYFQNEAQLDKSGLPSDRFFAERPEGSVSTLKIQRTQQEDSAVYLCASSLASPDTQYFGPGTRLTVL.

The rearrangement joins TRBV5-1 to TRBJ2-1; D gene ambiguous. The CDR3 is made up of 11 amino acids. CDR1 and CDR2 from the germline V gene are SGHRS and YFSETQ. Trimming shortened V by 0 bases and J by 12 bases, and 7 bases separated the two germline ends. CDR3 loop: CASSLGTGQFF. The CDR3, as DNA: TGCGCCAGCAGCTTGGGTACGGGGCAGTTCTTC.

The chain is built from TRBV6-2 or TRBV6-3 and TRBJ1-1; no firm D call. This CDR3 is built from 13 residues. V was shortened by 2 bases and J by 9 bases, with 13 bases between the two germline ends. CDR1 and CDR2 from the germline V gene are MNHEY and SVGEGT. The chain's CDR3 is CASSYTVGGQAFF. The CDR3 DNA follows: TGTGCCAGCAGTTACACTGTAGGAGGGCAAGCTTTCTTT.

The chain uses TRBV5-1 and TRBJ1-1, with D hard to call. Germline V lookup: CDR1 SGHRS, CDR2 YFSETQ. V was pared by 3 bases and J by 11 bases, with 20 bases between. This CDR3 spans 14 amino acids. This chain's CDR3 is CASSSSLTGRMAFF. CDR3 DNA: TGCGCCAGCAGCTCCTCCTTGACCGGGAGAATGGCTTTCTTT.

The chain uses TRBV29-1 and TRBJ1-2, with TRBD1 matching over 9 bases. The V and J ends lost 0 bases and 4 bases, in that order; junction bases with no gene match: 6. Germline lookup yields CDR1 SQVTM and CDR2 ANQGSEA. The CDR3 spans 15 residues. CDR3 region: CSVEDREQGAYGYTF. DNA of the CDR3: TGCAGCGTTGAAGATAGGGAACAGGGGGCCTATGGCTACACCTTC.

Regarding this clone: One end of the junction is discordant with germline, which a read error may explain. This chain uses TRBV5-8 with TRBJ1-2; no reliable D call. Germline assignment: CDR1 SGHTS and CDR2 YDEGEE. This CDR3 is 11 amino acids long. The CDR3 DNA follows: TGTGCCAGCAGCTTGGAAGTCCTTTTAGACTTC. Protein sequence: CASSLEVLLDF.